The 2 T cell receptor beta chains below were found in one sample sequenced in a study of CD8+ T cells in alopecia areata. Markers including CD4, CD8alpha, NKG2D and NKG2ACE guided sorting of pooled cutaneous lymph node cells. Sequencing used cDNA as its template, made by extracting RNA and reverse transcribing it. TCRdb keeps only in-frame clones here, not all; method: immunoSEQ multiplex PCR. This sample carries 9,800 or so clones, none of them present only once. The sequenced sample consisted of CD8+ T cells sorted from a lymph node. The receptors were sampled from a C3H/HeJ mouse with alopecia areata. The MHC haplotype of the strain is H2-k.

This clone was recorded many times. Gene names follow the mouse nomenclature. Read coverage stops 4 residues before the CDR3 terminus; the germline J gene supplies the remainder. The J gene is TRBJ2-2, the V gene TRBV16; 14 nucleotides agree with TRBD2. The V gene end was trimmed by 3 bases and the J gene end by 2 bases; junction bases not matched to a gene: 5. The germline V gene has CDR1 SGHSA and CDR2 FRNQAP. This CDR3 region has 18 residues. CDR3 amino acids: CASSFPGLGGRNTGQLYF. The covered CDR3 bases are TGTGCAAGCAGCTTCCCGGGACTGGGGGGGCGCAACACCGGG.

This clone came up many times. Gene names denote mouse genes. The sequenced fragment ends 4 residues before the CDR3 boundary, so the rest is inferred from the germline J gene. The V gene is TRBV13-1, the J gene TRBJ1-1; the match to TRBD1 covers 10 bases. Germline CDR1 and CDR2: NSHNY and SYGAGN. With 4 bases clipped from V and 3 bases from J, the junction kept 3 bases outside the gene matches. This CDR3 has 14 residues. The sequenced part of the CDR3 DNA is TGTGCCAGCAGTTCCGGGACAGGGGACACA. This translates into CASSSGTGDT. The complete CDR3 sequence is CASSSGTGDTEVFF.